These 15 T cell receptor beta chains were sequenced from one sample in a study of shared clonotypes between healthy human individuals. Assay: immunoSEQ multiplex PCR; the TCRdb copy retains only in-frame clones and omits some. The sample has approximately 940,000 clones, 76% seen once. Sequences were obtained from memory CD4+ T cells sorted from blood. As for subset: CD45RA-negative fraction. The receptors here all came from a man between 18 and 35 years old in good health.

This clone has just a few counts. The J gene is TRBJ1-2, the V gene TRBV28, with D possibly being TRBD1 (6 bases). The ends were cut back, 7 bases at V and 2 bases at J, with 11 bases in the middle. Germline V CDR1 and CDR2: MDHEN, SYDVKM. The CDR3 spans 13 residues. The CDR3 DNA sequence: TGTGCCAGCATTGGGGGCGCGAACTATGGCTACACCTTC. Translating gives CASIGGANYGYTF.

The chain combines TRBV9 with TRBJ1-2; 9 bases agree with TRBD1. The germline V gene has CDR1 SGDLS and CDR2 YYNGEE. V shed 3 bases and J 4 bases; nucleotides not matched to a gene: 7. The CDR3 covers 15 residues. CDR3 in DNA: TGTGCCAGCAGCGCCGACAGGGGGTTTGTCTATGGCTACACCTTC. Translating it yields CASSADRGFVYGYTF.

The chain has TRBV29-1 and TRBJ2-7; D is undetermined. Trimming shortened V by 5 bases and J by 7 bases, and 15 bases separated the two germline ends. The CDR3 is 12 amino acids. Germline V gene sequence: CDR1 SQVTM, CDR2 ANQGSEA. This CDR3 reads CSVRTDPQEQYF. DNA of the CDR3: TGCAGCGTTAGGACCGACCCTCAGGAGCAGTACTTC.

The chain employs TRBV5-1 and TRBJ2-2; TRBD2 is a possible D gene (6 bases). Trimming took 0 bases from V and 6 from J, leaving 12 bases between them. This CDR3 spans 15 amino acids. The germline gives CDR1 SGHRS, CDR2 YFSETQ. The CDR3 DNA sequence: TGCGCCAGCAGCTTGGAGGCCGCGGGGCCCGGGGAGCTGTTTTTT. This translates into CASSLEAAGPGELFF.

CDR3 in amino acids: CASSLRNPNTEAFF. The CDR3 DNA follows: TGTGCCAGCAGTTTACGGAACCCGAACACTGAAGCTTTCTTT. The J gene is TRBJ1-1, the V gene TRBV27; no clear D gene. The ends were cut back, 2 bases at V and 1 base at J, with 8 bases in the middle. The CDR3 has 14 amino acids. Germline-derived CDR1 and CDR2 are MNHEY and SMNVEV (reference sequence).

DNA of the CDR3: TGTGCCAGCAGCGCCCCCGGGACAGGGAGAACAGATACGCAGTATTTT. This sequence encodes CASSAPGTGRTDTQYF. V is TRBV5-6 and J is TRBJ2-3, with 9 nucleotides matching TRBD1. V trimming: 4 bases; J trimming: 3 bases; junction bases outside the gene matches: 9. This CDR3 spans 16 amino acids. Per the germline V gene, CDR1 is SGHDT and CDR2 is YYEEEE.

This clone turned up a few times. The chain uses TRBV5-1 and TRBJ2-7; 11 nucleotides align to TRBD1. The CDR3 spans 15 residues. Germline V gene sequence: CDR1 SGHRS, CDR2 YFSETQ. With 3 bases clipped from V and 6 bases from J, the junction kept 8 bases outside the gene matches. For the CDR3, the DNA is TGCGCCAGCAGCTGGACCGGACAGGGGGCGGGCGAGCAGTACTTC. Translated: CASSWTGQGAGEQYF. The full variable domain, its missing parts supplied by reference TRBV5-1 and TRBJ2-7, is KAGVTQTPRYLIKTRGQQVTLSCSPISGHRSVSWYQQTPGQGLQFLFEYFSETQRNKGNFPGRFSGRQFSNSRSEMNVSTLELGDSALYLCASSWTGQGAGEQYFGPGTRLTVT.

The rearrangement joins TRBV28 to TRBJ1-6; the D is unclear. Germline CDR1 is MDHEN and CDR2 is SYDVKM. The CDR3 contains 15 residues. Trimming shortened V by 8 bases and J by 3 bases, and 14 bases separated the two germline ends. The CDR3, as DNA: TGTGCCAGCGACGTTACTATAAACTATAATTCACCCCTCCACTTT. Translation gives CASDVTINYNSPLHF.

A few counts support this clone. The rearrangement joins TRBV5-1 to TRBJ1-2, with TRBD1 matching over 8 bases. This CDR3 has 13 amino acids. Trimming removed 5 bases from V and 2 bases from J; junction bases left unmatched: 2. Germline CDR1 SGHRS, CDR2 YFSETQ. The CDR3 sequence is CASSRTGNYGYTF. CDR3 nucleotide sequence: TGCGCCAGCAGTCGGACAGGGAACTATGGCTACACCTTC.

This clone was observed many times. This sequence joins TRBV23-1 and TRBJ1-5; possibly TRBD1 for D (6 bases). TRBV23-1 is an ORF for which the function is uncertain. V lost 2 bases and J lost 4, with 12 bases in between. This CDR3 comprises 15 residues. The CDR3 spells CASSQGGAQNQPQHF. For the CDR3, the DNA is TGCGCCAGCAGTCAAGGGGGGGCCCAAAATCAGCCCCAGCATTTT.

The chain links TRBV6-1 to TRBJ1-5; D ambiguous. V was pared by 2 bases and J by 5 bases, with 10 bases between. The CDR3 sequence is 14 residues long. Per the germline V gene, CDR1 is MNHNS and CDR2 is SASEGT. CDR3 amino acids: CASSELDEYQPQHF. CDR3 nucleotide sequence: TGTGCCAGCAGTGAACTCGACGAGTATCAGCCCCAGCATTTT.

Turning to this clone: Within the sample, other DNA sequences also encode this same CDR3. This sequence joins TRBV7-2 and TRBJ2-7; 10 bases fit TRBD2. Germline CDR1 SGHTA, CDR2 FQGNSA. V lost 5 bases, J lost 4 bases, and 5 bases stayed unmatched. CDR3 length: 14 residues. CDR3: CASSPGLAAYEQYF. CDR3 DNA: TGTGCCAGCAGCCCCGGACTAGCGGCTTACGAGCAGTACTTC.

This clone occurred a few times. The genes are TRBV7-3 and TRBJ1-5; 10 bases fit TRBD1. Unmatched junction bases numbered 4, after V lost 5 bases and J lost 6 bases. Per germline, CDR1 SGHTA and CDR2 FQGTGA. This CDR3 has 14 residues. The CDR3 loop reads CASSQTGGSQPQHF. The DNA of the CDR3 is TGTGCCAGCAGCCAGACAGGGGGCAGTCAGCCCCAGCATTTT.

This CDR3 is CASSFGGAYNEQFF. DNA for the CDR3: TGTGCCAGCAGCTTTGGGGGGGCCTACAATGAGCAGTTCTTC. The chain has TRBV5-4 and TRBJ2-1; the match to TRBD2 covers 7 bases. Losses at the gene ends were 2 bases for V and 2 bases for J; bases not matched to a gene: 1. Germline assignment: CDR1 SGHNT and CDR2 YYREEE (reference sequence). The CDR3 contains 14 residues.

The V call is TRBV5-8, the J call TRBJ2-7, with a weak D call TRBD1 (7 bases). Trimming took off 4 bases at V and 0 bases at J, with 14 bases between the two ends. The CDR3 loop spans 15 amino acids. Germline V gene data show CDR1 as SGHTS and CDR2 as YDEGEE. This chain's CDR3 is CASSGGTASSYEQYF. DNA for the CDR3: TGTGCCAGCAGCGGCGGGACAGCTAGCTCCTACGAGCAGTACTTC.